This TCR beta chain was found in a study of shared clonotypes between healthy human individuals. Study results and limitations: Tissues were not sampled, only blood, and their repertoires likely differ.

After removal of 4 bases from V and 0 bases from J, the junction contained 4 bases not matched to a gene. This CDR3 contains 16 residues. CDR1 SGHRS and CDR2 YFSETQ come from the germline V gene. Remarks on this clone: The antigen remains undetermined.

It was at deep level that the assay was run. Assay: immunoSEQ multiplex PCR; the TCRdb copy retains only in-frame clones and omits some. The data show 2 million to 3 million clones, with approximately 94% seen just once and approximately 0.36% held by the top ten. CD4+ cells yielded CD45RA+ naive and CD45RA-negative memory subsets. The chain couples TRBV5-1 to TRBJ2-2; 9 nucleotides align to TRBD1. Sequencing was performed on naive CD4+ T cells from PBMCs. Stated subset: CD45RA+ positively selected. This receptor was identified in a man aged 18 to 35 in good health. Some clones in this sample may be carry-over from other donors' samples. The CDR3 loop reads CASSAQGATNTGELFF. In nucleotides, the CDR3 is TGCGCCAGCAGCGCACAGGGGGCCACGAACACCGGGGAGCTGTTTTTT.